This TCR beta chain derives from a study of beta chain features in type 1 diabetes. Across the whole study: Investigators examined 107,917,701 sorted cells across all samples.

What was sequenced were expressed TCRB transcripts, since all of the isolated RNA had been reverse transcribed. Repertoires were generated with immunoSEQ multiplex PCR, while TCRdb's copy carries only in-frame clones and drops some. The table has fewer than 400,000 clones, 7% to 9% seen once. This clone came up a few times. This TCR derives from a woman under 30 in good health. Material for sequencing was central memory CD4+ T cells from blood.

The CDR3 is CASKGFGLEETQYF. The CDR3 DNA reads TGTGCCAGCAAGGGGTTTGGACTAGAAGAGACCCAGTACTTC. The genes are TRBV6-5 and TRBJ2-5, with 7 bases lining up with TRBD2. There are 14 residues in the CDR3. The V segment lost 7 bases and the J segment 3 bases; nucleotides outside the gene matches: 8. Looked up from germline, CDR1 is MNHEY and CDR2 is SVGAGI.